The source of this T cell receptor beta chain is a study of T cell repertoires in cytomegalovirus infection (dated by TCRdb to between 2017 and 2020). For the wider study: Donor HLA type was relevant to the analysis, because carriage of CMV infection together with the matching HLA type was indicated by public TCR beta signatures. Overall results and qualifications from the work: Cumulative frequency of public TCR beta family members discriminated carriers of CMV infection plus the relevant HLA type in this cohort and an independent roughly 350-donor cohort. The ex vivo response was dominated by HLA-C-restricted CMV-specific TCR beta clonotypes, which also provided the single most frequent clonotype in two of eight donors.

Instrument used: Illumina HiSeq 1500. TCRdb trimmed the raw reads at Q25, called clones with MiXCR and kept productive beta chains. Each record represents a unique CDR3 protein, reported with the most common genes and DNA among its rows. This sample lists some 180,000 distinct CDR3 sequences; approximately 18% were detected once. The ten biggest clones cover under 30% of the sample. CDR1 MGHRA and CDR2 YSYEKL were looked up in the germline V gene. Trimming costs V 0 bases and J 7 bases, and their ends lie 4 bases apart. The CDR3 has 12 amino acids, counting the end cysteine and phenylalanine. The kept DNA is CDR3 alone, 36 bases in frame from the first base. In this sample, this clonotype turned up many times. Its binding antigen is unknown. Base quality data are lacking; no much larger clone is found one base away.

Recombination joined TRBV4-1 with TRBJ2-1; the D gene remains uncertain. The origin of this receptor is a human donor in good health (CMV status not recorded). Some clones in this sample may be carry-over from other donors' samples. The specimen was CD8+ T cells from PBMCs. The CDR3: CASSQEINEQFF. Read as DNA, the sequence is TGCGCCAGCAGCCAAGAAATAAATGAGCAGTTCTTC.